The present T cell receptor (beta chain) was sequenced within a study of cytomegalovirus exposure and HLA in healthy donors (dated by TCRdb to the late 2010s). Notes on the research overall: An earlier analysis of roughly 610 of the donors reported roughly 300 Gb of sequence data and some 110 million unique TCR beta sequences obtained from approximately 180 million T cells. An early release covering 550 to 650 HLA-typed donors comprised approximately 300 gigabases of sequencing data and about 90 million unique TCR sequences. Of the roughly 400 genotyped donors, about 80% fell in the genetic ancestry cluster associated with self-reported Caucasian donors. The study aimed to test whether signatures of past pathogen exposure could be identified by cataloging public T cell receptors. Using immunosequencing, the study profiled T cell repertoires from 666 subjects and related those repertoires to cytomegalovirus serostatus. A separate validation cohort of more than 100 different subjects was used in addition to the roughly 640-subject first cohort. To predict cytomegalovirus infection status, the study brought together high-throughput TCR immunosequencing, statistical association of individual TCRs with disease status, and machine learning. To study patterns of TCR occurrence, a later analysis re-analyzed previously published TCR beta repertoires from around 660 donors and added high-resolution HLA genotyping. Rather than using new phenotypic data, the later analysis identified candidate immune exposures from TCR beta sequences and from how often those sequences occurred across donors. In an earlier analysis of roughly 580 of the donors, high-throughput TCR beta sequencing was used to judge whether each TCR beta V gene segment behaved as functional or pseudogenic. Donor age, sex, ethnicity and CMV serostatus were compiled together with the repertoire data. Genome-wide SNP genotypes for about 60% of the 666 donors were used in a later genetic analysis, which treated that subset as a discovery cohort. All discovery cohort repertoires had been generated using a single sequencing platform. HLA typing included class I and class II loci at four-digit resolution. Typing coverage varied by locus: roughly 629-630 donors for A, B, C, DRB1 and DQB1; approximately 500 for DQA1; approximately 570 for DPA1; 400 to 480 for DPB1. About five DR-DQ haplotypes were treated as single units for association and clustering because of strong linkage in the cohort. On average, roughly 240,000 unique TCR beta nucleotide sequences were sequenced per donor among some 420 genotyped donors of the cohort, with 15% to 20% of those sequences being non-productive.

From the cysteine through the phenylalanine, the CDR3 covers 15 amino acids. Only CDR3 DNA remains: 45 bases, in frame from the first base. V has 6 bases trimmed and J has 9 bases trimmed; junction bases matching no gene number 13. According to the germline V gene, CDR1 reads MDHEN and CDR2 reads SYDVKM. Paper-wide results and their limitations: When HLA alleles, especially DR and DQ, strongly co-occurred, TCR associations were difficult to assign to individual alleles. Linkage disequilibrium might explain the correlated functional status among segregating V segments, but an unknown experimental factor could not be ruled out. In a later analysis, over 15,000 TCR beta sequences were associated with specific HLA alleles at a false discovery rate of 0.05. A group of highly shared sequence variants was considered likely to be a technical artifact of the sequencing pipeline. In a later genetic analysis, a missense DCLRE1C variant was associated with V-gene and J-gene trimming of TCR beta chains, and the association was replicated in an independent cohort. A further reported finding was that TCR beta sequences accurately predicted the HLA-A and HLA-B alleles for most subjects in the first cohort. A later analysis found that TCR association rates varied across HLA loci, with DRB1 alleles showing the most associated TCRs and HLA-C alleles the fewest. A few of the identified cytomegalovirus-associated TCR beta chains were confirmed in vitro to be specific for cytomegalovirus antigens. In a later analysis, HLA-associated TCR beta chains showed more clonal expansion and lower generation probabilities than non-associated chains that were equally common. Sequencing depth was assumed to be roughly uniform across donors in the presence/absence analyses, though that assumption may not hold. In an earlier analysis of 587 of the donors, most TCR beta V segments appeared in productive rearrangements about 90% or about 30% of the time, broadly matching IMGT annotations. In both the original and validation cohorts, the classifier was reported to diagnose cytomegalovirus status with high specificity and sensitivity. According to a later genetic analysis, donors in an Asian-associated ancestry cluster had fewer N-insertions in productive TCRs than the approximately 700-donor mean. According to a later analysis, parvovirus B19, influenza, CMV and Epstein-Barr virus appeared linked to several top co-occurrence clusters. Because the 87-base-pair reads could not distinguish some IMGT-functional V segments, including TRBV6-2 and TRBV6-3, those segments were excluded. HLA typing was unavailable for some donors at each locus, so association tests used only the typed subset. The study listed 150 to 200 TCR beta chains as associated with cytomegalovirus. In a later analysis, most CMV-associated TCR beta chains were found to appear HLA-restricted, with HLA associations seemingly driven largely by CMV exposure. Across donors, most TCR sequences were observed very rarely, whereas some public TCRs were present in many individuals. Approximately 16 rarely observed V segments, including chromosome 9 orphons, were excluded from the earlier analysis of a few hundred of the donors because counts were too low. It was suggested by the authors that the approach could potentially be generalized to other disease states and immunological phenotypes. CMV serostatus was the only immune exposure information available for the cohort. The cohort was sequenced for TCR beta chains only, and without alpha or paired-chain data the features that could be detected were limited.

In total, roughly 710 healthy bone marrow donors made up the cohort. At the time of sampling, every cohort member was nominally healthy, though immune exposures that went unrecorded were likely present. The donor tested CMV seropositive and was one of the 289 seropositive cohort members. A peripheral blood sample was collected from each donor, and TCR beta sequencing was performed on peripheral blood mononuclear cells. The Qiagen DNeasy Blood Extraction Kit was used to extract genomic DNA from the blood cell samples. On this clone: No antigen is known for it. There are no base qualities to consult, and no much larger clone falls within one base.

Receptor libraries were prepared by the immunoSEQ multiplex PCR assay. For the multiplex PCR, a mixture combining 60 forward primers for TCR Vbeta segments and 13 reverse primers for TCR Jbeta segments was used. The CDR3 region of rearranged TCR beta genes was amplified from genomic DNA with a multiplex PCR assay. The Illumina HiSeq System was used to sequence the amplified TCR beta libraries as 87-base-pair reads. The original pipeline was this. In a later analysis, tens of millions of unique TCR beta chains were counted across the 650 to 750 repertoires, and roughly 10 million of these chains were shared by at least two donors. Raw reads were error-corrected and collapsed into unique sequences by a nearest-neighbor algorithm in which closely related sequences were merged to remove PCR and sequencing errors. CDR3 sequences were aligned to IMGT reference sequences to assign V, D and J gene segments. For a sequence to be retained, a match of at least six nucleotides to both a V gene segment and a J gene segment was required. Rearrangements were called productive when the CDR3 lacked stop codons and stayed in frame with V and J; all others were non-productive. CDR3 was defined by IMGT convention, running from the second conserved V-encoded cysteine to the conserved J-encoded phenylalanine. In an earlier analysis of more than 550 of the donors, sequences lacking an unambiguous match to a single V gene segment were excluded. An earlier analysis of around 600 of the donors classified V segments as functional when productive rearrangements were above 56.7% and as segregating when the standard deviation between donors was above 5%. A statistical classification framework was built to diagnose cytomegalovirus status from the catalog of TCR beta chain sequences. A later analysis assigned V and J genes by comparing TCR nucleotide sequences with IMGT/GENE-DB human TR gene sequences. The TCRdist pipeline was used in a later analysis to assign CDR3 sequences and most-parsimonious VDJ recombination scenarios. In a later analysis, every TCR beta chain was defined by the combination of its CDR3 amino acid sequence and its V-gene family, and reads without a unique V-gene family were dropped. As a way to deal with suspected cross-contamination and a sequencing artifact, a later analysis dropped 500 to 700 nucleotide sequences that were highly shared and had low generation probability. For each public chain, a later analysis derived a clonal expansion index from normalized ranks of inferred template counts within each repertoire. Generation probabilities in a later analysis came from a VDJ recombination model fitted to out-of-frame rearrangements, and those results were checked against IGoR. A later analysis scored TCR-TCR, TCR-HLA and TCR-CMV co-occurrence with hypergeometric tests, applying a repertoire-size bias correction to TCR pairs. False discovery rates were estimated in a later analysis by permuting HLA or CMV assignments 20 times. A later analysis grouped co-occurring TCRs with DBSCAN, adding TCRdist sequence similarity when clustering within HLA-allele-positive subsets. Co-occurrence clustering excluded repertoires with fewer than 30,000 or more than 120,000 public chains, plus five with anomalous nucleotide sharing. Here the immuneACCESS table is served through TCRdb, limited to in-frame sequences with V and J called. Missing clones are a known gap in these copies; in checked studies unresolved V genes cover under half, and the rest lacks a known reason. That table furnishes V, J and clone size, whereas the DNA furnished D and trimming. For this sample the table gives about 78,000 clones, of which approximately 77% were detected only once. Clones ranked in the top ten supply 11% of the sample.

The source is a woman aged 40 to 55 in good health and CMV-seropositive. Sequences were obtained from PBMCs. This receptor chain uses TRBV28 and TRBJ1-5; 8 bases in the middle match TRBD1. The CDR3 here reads CASRRTGPSRGPQHF. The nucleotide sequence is TGTGCCAGCAGGCGGACAGGGCCCAGTCGCGGGCCCCAGCATTTT.